These 8 T cell receptor beta chains were all obtained from the same sample, sequenced in a study of cytomegalovirus exposure and HLA in healthy donors. The PCR made use of 60 Vbeta and 13 Jbeta primers. TCRdb's table, derived via immunoSEQ multiplex PCR, lists solely in-frame clones and lacks some. The repertoire holds 100,000 to 150,000 clones, with roughly three fifths as singletons. The sequencing sample was made of PBMCs. Source of these receptors: a woman aged 40 to 50 in good health and CMV-seropositive.

The chain uses TRBV6-1 and TRBJ1-6, with D tentatively TRBD1 (6 bases). Trimming pared 4 bases from V and 7 bases from J, leaving 17 bases between. Germline CDR1 is MNHNS and CDR2 is SASEGT. CDR3 length: 16 residues. In DNA form, the CDR3 reads TGTGCCAGCAGTGCAACTACCGGGACACACAATTCACCCCTCCACTTT. Its translation: CASSATTGTHNSPLHF.

This clone was seen only a few times. The genes are TRBV6-6 and TRBJ2-1; TRBD1 is a possible D gene (5 bases). Germline CDR1 and CDR2: MNHNY and SVGAGI (reference sequence). The V end lost 6 bases, the J end lost 2 bases, and 14 bases lay between the germline ends. CDR3 length equals 15 residues. CDR3 protein: CASRKNRNAYNEQFF. DNA for the CDR3: TGTGCCAGCAGGAAGAACAGGAATGCCTACAATGAGCAGTTCTTC.

The chain links TRBV6-4 to TRBJ2-1, with D hard to call. The CDR3 runs to 10 residues. V lost 4 bases to trimming and J lost 7 bases, with 2 bases between them. CDR1 is MRHNA and CDR2 is SNTAGT in the germline V gene. This chain's CDR3 is CASSVNEQFF. The CDR3, as DNA: TGTGCCAGCAGTGTAAATGAGCAGTTCTTC.

The V call is TRBV28, the J call TRBJ2-7; 12 bases match TRBD2. Germline V gene sequence: CDR1 MDHEN, CDR2 SYDVKM. This CDR3 spans 14 amino acids. V shed 5 bases and J 6 bases; nucleotides not matched to a gene: 5. The chain's CDR3 is CASSGLAGGIEQYF. For the CDR3, the DNA is TGTGCCAGCAGTGGGCTAGCGGGAGGGATCGAGCAGTACTTC. The full variable domain, in which reference TRBV28 and TRBJ2-7 provide the parts outside the CDR3, is DVKVTQSSRYLVKRTGEKVFLECVQDMDHENMFWYRQDPGLGLRLIYFSYDVKMKEKGDIPEGYSVSREKKERFSLILESASTNQTSMYLCASSGLAGGIEQYFGPGTRLTVT.

This clone was seen only a few times. This rearrangement joins TRBV10-1 to TRBJ1-1; possibly TRBD1 for D (5 bases). Germline lookup yields CDR1 WNHNN and CDR2 SYGVQD (reference sequence). The CDR3 is 13 amino acids. The ends were cut back, 5 bases at V and 0 bases at J, with 7 bases in the middle. The CDR3 here is CASSKTVNTEAFF. The CDR3 DNA sequence: TGCGCCAGCAGTAAGACAGTGAACACTGAAGCTTTCTTT.

The chain couples TRBV6-5 to TRBJ1-5, with 7 bases matching TRBD1. This CDR3 comprises 14 residues. J was trimmed by 4 bases and V by 6 bases; bases with no gene match: 6. From germline, CDR1 is MNHEY and CDR2 SVGAGI. This chain's CDR3 is CASRPQGGNQPQHF. The CDR3 DNA reads TGTGCCAGCAGACCCCAGGGGGGAAATCAGCCCCAGCATTTT.

V is TRBV5-1 and J is TRBJ2-3, with 9 positions matching TRBD2. V lost 7 bases and J lost 3; bases outside the gene matches: 6. This CDR3 is 14 amino acids long. Germline V gene data show CDR1 as SGHRS and CDR2 as YFSETQ. The CDR3 loop reads CASHPAGGTDTQYF. Here the CDR3 DNA reads TGCGCCAGCCACCCAGCGGGAGGAACAGATACGCAGTATTTT. The full variable domain, rest sourced from reference TRBV5-1 and TRBJ2-3, is KAGVTQTPRYLIKTRGQQVTLSCSPISGHRSVSWYQQTPGQGLQFLFEYFSETQRNKGNFPGRFSGRQFSNSRSEMNVSTLELGDSALYLCASHPAGGTDTQYFGPGTRLTVL.

This chain joins TRBV27 and TRBJ1-6; the D is unclear. The V end was cut by 6 bases, the J end by 4 bases, with 7 bases between. The CDR3 extends over 13 amino acids. Germline CDR1 reads MNHEY; CDR2 reads SMNVEV (reference sequence). CDR3 nucleotide sequence: TGTGCCAGCAGCAAGGAGTATAATTCACCCCTCCACTTT. Encoded protein: CASSKEYNSPLHF.